The entry below describes one T cell receptor beta chain. Other DNA sequences in this specimen translate into the identical CDR3. The sample is drawn from a study of blood T cell repertoires in COVID-19. The wider study: Acute-phase and convalescent COVID-19 samples originated in the United States, Italy and Spain. PBMCs, B-cell-depleted T cells, or T cells provided the cDNA or gDNA that made up the material.

Trimming took 6 bases from V and 1 from J, leaving 9 bases between them. The CDR3 sequence is 13 residues long. Original processing notes: By means of reference gene primer amplification, nucleated cell counts were estimated. The data were produced by immunoSEQ multiplex PCR, yet TCRdb's version contains in-frame clones alone and is incomplete. V, J and clone size are those of that table, while D and trimming were read from the DNA. The table lists a few hundred thousand clones, roughly 90% of them singletons. The source of this sequence is a man younger than 35 who had recovered from COVID-19. Material for sequencing was peripheral blood. V usage is TRBV12-3 or TRBV12-4 and J usage is TRBJ1-1; maybe TRBD1 (5 bases). The CDR3: CASSLTENTEAFF. CDR3 sequence (DNA): TGTGCCAGCAGCTTGACAGAGAACACTGAAGCTTTCTTT.